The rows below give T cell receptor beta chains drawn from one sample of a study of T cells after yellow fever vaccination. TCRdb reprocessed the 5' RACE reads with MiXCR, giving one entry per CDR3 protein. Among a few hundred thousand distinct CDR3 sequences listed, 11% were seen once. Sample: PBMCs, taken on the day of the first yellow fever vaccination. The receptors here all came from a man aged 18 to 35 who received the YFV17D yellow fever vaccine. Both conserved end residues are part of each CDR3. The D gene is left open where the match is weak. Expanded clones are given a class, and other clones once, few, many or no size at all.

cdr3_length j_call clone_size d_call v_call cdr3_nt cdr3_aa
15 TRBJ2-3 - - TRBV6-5 TGTGCCAGCAGTTACTCGAACAGATTCACAGATACGCAGTATTTT CASSYSNRFTDTQYF
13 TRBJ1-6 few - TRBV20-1 TGCAGTGCTAGACCCGGGTGGAATTCACCCCTCCACTTT CSARPGWNSPLHF
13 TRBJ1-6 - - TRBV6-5 TGTGCCAGCAGTTATTCGACCAATTCACCCCTCCACTTT CASSYSTNSPLHF
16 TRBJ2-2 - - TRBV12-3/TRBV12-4 TGTGCCAGCAACACAGCAGGGCCCACAAACACCGGGGAGCTGTTTTTT CASNTAGPTNTGELFF
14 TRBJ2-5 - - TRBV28 TGTGCCAGCAGTTTAAAGCCTACAGGAGAGACCCAGTACTTC CASSLKPTGETQYF
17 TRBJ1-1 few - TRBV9 TGTGCCAGCAGCGTAGGGGCAGGACTCCTGAGGGGCACTGAAGCTTTCTTT CASSVGAGLLRGTEAFF
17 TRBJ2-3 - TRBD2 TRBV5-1 TGCGCCAGCAGCTTGGCGGCCGACCTAGCGGGTTCTTATACGCAGTATTTT CASSLAADLAGSYTQYF
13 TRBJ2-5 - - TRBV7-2 TGTGCCAGCAAAGGGCTAGCGCTAGAGACCCAGTACTTC CASKGLALETQYF
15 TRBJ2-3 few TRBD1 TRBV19 TGTGCCAGTCGCGCAGGGGGCATTAGCACAGATACGCAGTATTTT CASRAGGISTDTQYF
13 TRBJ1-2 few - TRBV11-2 TGTGCCAGCAGCCCCGCCCGGGGTTATGGCTACACCTTC CASSPARGYGYTF
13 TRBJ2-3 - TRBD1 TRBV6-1 TGTGCCAGCAGTCGACAGGGCCCAGATACGCAGTATTTT CASSRQGPDTQYF